This T cell receptor beta chain was documented in a study of metastatic and nonmetastatic thyroid tumors. Background on the study: Repertoires of blood and of tissue (tumor or nodule) from malignant and benign thyroid patients were compared. Broader study findings: As reported, TCR beta diversity in blood and tumor was significantly higher in malignant thyroid tumors than in benign nodules.

In this sample, this clone turned up a few times. Its antigen remains unidentified. One end of the junction varies from germline; a read error may be responsible. Prior to thyroid surgery, none of the patients had received any treatment. From the PCR reads, TCRdb re-called clones with MiXCR. The sample comprises under 100,000 clones, 8.6% of which are singletons, and 8.8% rests with the top ten. The CDR3 loop spans 18 amino acids. Germline V gene lookup returns CDR1 MNHEY and CDR2 SMNVEV (reference sequence). This sequence joins TRBV27 and TRBJ1-5; maybe TRBD1 (5 bases). The specimen sequenced was blood. The TCR originated in a female donor with papillary thyroid cancer or a benign thyroid nodule (not recorded which). Some clones in this sample may be carry-over from other donors' samples. CDR3 protein: CASSFRVPGGTEDQPRHF. The CDR3 bases are TGTGCCAGCAGTTTTAGGGTCCCGGGGGGGACCGAAGATCAGCCCCGGCATTTT.